The 17 T cell receptor beta chains given below trace back to one sample, sequenced in a study of cytotoxic CD8 clonotypes in ibrutinib-treated CLL. The repertoire was sequenced with immunoSEQ multiplex PCR; TCRdb's copy has only in-frame clones and lacks some. The table includes 200,000 or so clones, over 65% detected once. The sample in question was PBMCs, obtained after 12 months of ibrutinib treatment. The receptors here all came from a human donor with chronic lymphocytic leukemia.

The chain is built from TRBV19 and TRBJ2-7; TRBD2 matches at 8 bases. The CDR3 runs to 16 residues. Trimming at V came to 5 bases and at J to 2 bases, leaving 11 bases not matched to a gene. Germline CDR1 reads LNHDA; CDR2 reads SQIVND (reference sequence). The CDR3 DNA sequence: TGTGCCAGTAGTCTCGGGGGGGGGAGACCTCCCTACGAGCAGTACTTC. It yields the protein CASSLGGGRPPYEQYF. Complete variable domain (other parts from reference TRBV19 and TRBJ2-7): DGGITQSPKYLFRKEGQNVTLSCEQNLNHDAMYWYRQDPGQGLRLIYYSQIVNDFQKGDIAEGYSVSREKKESFPLTVTSAQKNPTAFYLCASSLGGGRPPYEQYFGPGTRLTVT.

The chain joins TRBV6-5 to TRBJ1-2; D gene uncertain. This CDR3 contains 14 residues. CDR1 is MNHEY, CDR2 SVGAGI, per germline. Trimming stripped 6 bases from V and 5 bases from J, with 16 bases between. This CDR3 reads CASRLHSVGYGYTF. The CDR3 nucleotides read TGTGCCAGCAGACTTCACAGCGTCGGATATGGCTACACCTTC.

V is TRBV5-1 and J is TRBJ2-2; 9 positions agree with TRBD1. The CDR3 contains 14 residues. The trim removed 5 bases at V and 6 bases at J, leaving 5 bases unmatched. Per the germline V gene, CDR1 is SGHRS and CDR2 is YFSETQ. In DNA, the CDR3 is TGCGCCAGCAGTCCCTGGACAGGGGCCGGGGAGCTGTTTTTT. Protein: CASSPWTGAGELFF.

This clone was seen a few times. J is TRBJ1-5 and V is TRBV19; D is undetermined. From germline, CDR1 is LNHDA and CDR2 SQIVND (reference sequence). The CDR3 contains 12 residues. V lost 3 bases and J 9 bases, leaving 9 bases between the germline ends. CDR3 sequence (DNA): TGTGCCAGTAGTATCCCCCGGGGGCCCCAGCATTTT. Protein product: CASSIPRGPQHF.

V gene TRBV5-1 combines with J gene TRBJ1-5; D call uncertain. The CDR3 extends over 10 amino acids. Germline V gene sequence: CDR1 SGHRS, CDR2 YFSETQ. Trimming took off 5 bases at V and 7 bases at J, with 4 bases between the two ends. CDR3 region: CASSRQPQHF. The CDR3 DNA reads TGCGCCAGCAGTAGGCAGCCCCAGCATTTT.

This chain connects TRBV29-1 to TRBJ1-2; D remains unclear. The CDR3 loop spans 14 amino acids. Between the trimmed V and J ends, which lost 2 bases and 1 base, there was a span of 11 bases. The germline V gene has CDR1 SQVTM and CDR2 ANQGSEA. The CDR3 bases are TGCAGCGTTGAAAGGTGGCAGAATAACTATGGCTACACCTTC. Residues: CSVERWQNNYGYTF.

This clone was seen just once. The rearrangement links TRBV4-1 to TRBJ2-3; possibly TRBD2 for D (5 bases). Germline assignment: CDR1 MGHRA and CDR2 YSYEKL. This CDR3 contains 12 residues. Trimming cost V 6 bases and J 8 bases, with 12 bases left between them. The CDR3 DNA reads TGCGCCAGCAGTCCCCAAGAGGGTACGCAGTATTTT. It is translated as CASSPQEGTQYF.

This chain connects TRBV27 to TRBJ1-5; TRBD1 agrees at 10 bases. V was pared by 6 bases and J by 4 bases, with 6 bases of the junction left unmatched. Germline V CDR1 and CDR2: MNHEY, SMNVEV (reference sequence). The CDR3 is made up of 15 amino acids. CDR3 protein: CASSYTGQGNQPQHF. CDR3 DNA sequence: TGTGCCAGCAGCTACACGGGACAGGGGAATCAGCCCCAGCATTTT.

The V gene is TRBV7-6, the J gene TRBJ2-5; D is ambiguous. This CDR3 has 13 residues. The V end was cut by 6 bases, the J end by 1 base, with 9 bases between. Germline V CDR1 and CDR2: SGHVS, FNYEAQ. The chain's CDR3 is CASRRTLQETQYF. In DNA form, the CDR3 reads TGTGCCAGCAGAAGGACCCTCCAAGAGACCCAGTACTTC.

The rearrangement uses TRBV5-1 and TRBJ2-7; 9 bases align to TRBD2. Germline values: CDR1 SGHRS, CDR2 YFSETQ. CDR3 length: 15 amino acids. V lost 1 base and J lost 5; bases outside the gene matches: 7. The CDR3: CASSLTSGRSNEQYF. CDR3 coding DNA: TGCGCCAGCAGCTTGACTAGCGGGCGCTCGAACGAGCAGTACTTC. The full variable domain, rest sourced from reference TRBV5-1 and TRBJ2-7, is KAGVTQTPRYLIKTRGQQVTLSCSPISGHRSVSWYQQTPGQGLQFLFEYFSETQRNKGNFPGRFSGRQFSNSRSEMNVSTLELGDSALYLCASSLTSGRSNEQYFGPGTRLTVT.

V is TRBV9 and J is TRBJ2-7; 8 nucleotides align to TRBD2. Looked up from germline, CDR1 is SGDLS and CDR2 is YYNGEE. With V trimmed by 0 bases and J by 6 bases, 5 bases remained unmatched. The length of the CDR3 is 14 residues. Here the CDR3 DNA reads TGTGCCAGCAGCGTAGATGGACTAGCCGGCGAGCAGTACTTC. Its translation: CASSVDGLAGEQYF.

The chain links TRBV9 to TRBJ1-1; D gene unclear. The V and J ends lost 4 bases and 4 bases respectively, with 14 bases between them. The germline V gene has CDR1 SGDLS and CDR2 YYNGEE. The CDR3 sequence is 14 residues long. The CDR3 DNA sequence: TGTGCCAGCAGCCCAGAAGGGTCCGCCACTGAAGCTTTCTTT. Protein: CASSPEGSATEAFF.

The sample holds a few counts of this clone. V and J are TRBV10-3 and TRBJ1-1; D remains unclear. CDR1 and CDR2 (germline): ENHRY, SYGVKD. V lost 6 bases to trimming and J lost 10 bases, with 18 bases between them. The CDR3 extends over 13 amino acids. The CDR3 DNA reads as TGTGCCATCAGCGCGACCCCCGATCTTGGAGCTTTCTTT. Encoded protein: CAISATPDLGAFF.

The gene calls are TRBV25-1 and TRBJ1-1; TRBD1 matches 8 bases. There are 14 residues in the CDR3. J gave up 3 bases and V 3 bases, and 3 bases lay outside the gene matches. CDR1 is MGHDK, CDR2 SYGVNS, per germline. The chain's CDR3 is CASSEQGAYTEAFF. In DNA, the CDR3 is TGTGCCAGCAGTGAGCAGGGGGCCTACACTGAAGCTTTCTTT.

This chain connects TRBV30 to TRBJ2-7; D is unresolved. This CDR3 has 13 residues. With 4 bases removed from V and 0 bases from J, the gap between germline ends came to 10 bases. Germline CDR1 is GTSNPN and CDR2 is SVGIG (reference sequence). Here the CDR3 DNA reads TGTGCCTGGACAGGCCGGAGCTCCTACGAGCAGTACTTC. Translating gives CAWTGRSSYEQYF.

This clone has a single count. The gene calls are TRBV30 and TRBJ1-4; perhaps TRBD1 as D (5 bases). V gave up 3 bases and J gave up 3 bases, with 20 bases separating them. CDR1 is GTSNPN and CDR2 is SVGIG in the germline V gene (reference sequence). The CDR3 covers 17 residues. The CDR3 nucleotides are TGTGCCTGGAGAAGGGCAGGGAGTAGGGGAGCTAATGAAAAACTGTTTTTT. Residues: CAWRRAGSRGANEKLFF.

The chain couples TRBV5-4 to TRBJ1-1; D unclear. In germline, CDR1 is SGHNT, CDR2 YYREEE (reference sequence). V gave up 2 bases and J gave up 0 bases, with 11 bases separating them. This CDR3 contains 15 residues. CDR3 sequence reads: CASSLSRQLNTEAFF. CDR3 nucleotides: TGTGCCAGCAGCTTAAGTCGGCAGCTGAACACTGAAGCTTTCTTT.